This TCR beta chain was observed in a study of CXCR3-negative and CXCR3-positive naive CD8 T cells. Background on the study: With about 1.5 +/- 0.3 million reads per library, the TRB reads numbered about 135 million in total.

A word on this clonotype: Its specificity is unknown.

Via 5' RACE with UMI labels, TRB cDNA libraries were prepared. TCRdb re-called the 5' RACE reads; every CDR3 protein appears as one record, without DNA. The sample data list about 41,000 distinct CDR3 sequences. Overall study findings and caveats: Most assays used freshly isolated PBMCs, as cryopreservation partially reduced CXCR3. Diversity was high in both naive subsets and much lower in memory cells. With respect to TRBV-TRBJ usage, naive CXCR3-negative and CXCR3-positive cells were similar; memory differed.

The germline gives CDR1 SQVTM, CDR2 ANQGSEA. This CDR3 has 13 amino acids. Sequencing input: naive CXCR3- CD8+ T cells from blood. Described subset: CD45RO-CCR7+CD27+CD95- naive CD8+ T cells lacking CXCR3 (TNR3-). This receptor was identified in a human donor in good health. Some clones in this sample may be carry-over from other donors' samples. V and J are TRBV29-1 and TRBJ1-2; checking the TCRdb D call of TRBD1 is not possible without DNA. CDR3 residues: CSVASQSDYGYTF.